This T cell receptor beta chain was captured in a study of blood T cell repertoires in COVID-19. This clone was observed a few times. Profiled with immunoSEQ multiplex PCR; TCRdb holds only in-frame clones, not every one. The sample includes around 220,000 clones, around 75% of them seen just once. This TCR was recovered from a human donor in a cohort sampled during active COVID-19. The specimen sequenced was peripheral blood.

The CDR3 nucleotides are TGCGCCAGCAGCCCGGATGGGGCCGCAGGCACCTTC. Amino acids: CASSPDGAAGTF. The chain uses TRBV5-1 and TRBJ1-2, with a tentative D call TRBD1 (5 bases). Per the germline V gene, CDR1 is SGHRS and CDR2 is YFSETQ. The germline V and J ends were trimmed by 4 bases and 13 bases, with 17 bases remaining between them. The CDR3 spans 12 residues.